Each of the 16 T cell receptor beta chains below was sequenced from the same sample in a study of T cells expressing NK-cell markers. TCRdb re-called the 5' RACE reads, yielding one record per CDR3 amino acid sequence without DNA. The sample has 90,000 to 130,000 distinct CDR3 sequences. The sample comprised blood T cells: a sorted CD56 or NKG2C T cell subset, CD4+ or CD8+ T cells, or bulk PBMC T cells (not recorded which). The receptors shown here come from a woman aged 18 to 75 in good health.

The rearrangement joins TRBV7-2 to TRBJ1-1. The CDR3 extends over 16 amino acids. Germline V lookup: CDR1 SGHTA, CDR2 FQGNSA. The CDR3 loop is CASSFDREKMNTEAFF.

The chain links TRBV2 to TRBJ2-1; TCRdb gives TRBD2 as the D gene, but with no DNA this cannot be confirmed. From germline, CDR1 is SNHLY and CDR2 FYNNEI. The CDR3 extends over 12 amino acids. CDR3 sequence reads: CASKEGLNEQFF.

The V call is TRBV5-5, the J call TRBJ2-1; with no DNA, the TCRdb D assignment of TRBD2 cannot be verified. The CDR3 runs 18 residues. Germline values: CDR1 SGHKS, CDR2 YYEKEE (reference sequence). The CDR3 loop reads CASSLASGGPSSYNEQFF.

The rearrangement links TRBV20-1 to TRBJ2-1. From germline, CDR1 is DFQATT and CDR2 SNEGSKA (reference sequence). The CDR3 loop spans 14 amino acids. The CDR3 loop is CSARDDDLWNEQFF.

This sequence joins TRBV20-1 and TRBJ1-1. This CDR3 spans 11 amino acids. Germline V gene sequence: CDR1 DFQATT, CDR2 SNEGSKA (reference sequence). CDR3 amino acids: CSAPTTVGAFF.

The rearrangement uses TRBV27 and TRBJ1-1. Germline CDR1 is MNHEY and CDR2 is SMNVEV (reference sequence). The CDR3 runs 13 residues. CDR3 in amino acids: CASSSLSGTEAFF.

The V gene is TRBV2, the J gene TRBJ2-7. Looked up from germline, CDR1 is SNHLY and CDR2 is FYNNEI. CDR3 length: 14 amino acids. The CDR3 here is CASSAAYGGYEQYF.

This chain connects TRBV6-1 to TRBJ1-1; TCRdb's D gene call, TRBD1, goes unchecked for lack of DNA. Germline lookup yields CDR1 MNHNS and CDR2 SASEGT. The CDR3 is 15 residues long. The CDR3: CASRPDPGLGTEAFF.

V is TRBV12-3 or TRBV12-4 and J is TRBJ2-5; TCRdb gives TRBD1 as the D gene, but with no DNA this cannot be confirmed. The CDR3 length is 13 residues. This chain's CDR3 is CASSSSGVETQYF.

This chain uses TRBV11-2 with TRBJ2-5. Germline V CDR1 and CDR2: SGHAT, FQNNGV. The CDR3 loop spans 13 amino acids. CDR3 in amino acids: CAGSLEFWETQYF.

CDR3 region: CASSSTGTSESYEQYF. The chain uses TRBV7-9 and TRBJ2-7; TCRdb picks TRBD2, but there is no DNA to check that call. Germline values: CDR1 SEHNR, CDR2 FQNEAQ (reference sequence). The length of the CDR3 is 16 residues.

V usage is TRBV20-1 and J usage is TRBJ2-5; the TCRdb D gene call, TRBD1, has no DNA to confirm it. Germline CDR1 reads DFQATT; CDR2 reads SNEGSKA (reference sequence). This CDR3 contains 14 residues. CDR3 sequence reads: CSAGDRGFQETQYF.

The V gene is TRBV6-6, the J gene TRBJ1-4. Germline CDR1 and CDR2: MNHNY and SVGAGI (reference sequence). CDR3 size: 13 residues. The CDR3 spells CASSPRGGEKLFF.

This chain links TRBV3-1 with TRBJ2-7; there is no DNA to check the TCRdb D call of TRBD1. Germline CDR1 reads LGHDT; CDR2 reads YNNKEL (reference sequence). The CDR3 is made up of 14 amino acids. CDR3 sequence: CASSQFPGVYEQYF.

The chain recombines TRBV7-8 with TRBJ2-1; TCRdb outputs TRBD1, but without DNA this stays unchecked. Germline CDR1 and CDR2: SGHVS and FQNEAQ. The CDR3 loop spans 16 amino acids. CDR3: CASSLTQQGAQNEQFF.

The chain links TRBV10-3 to TRBJ2-3; TCRdb's assignment of TRBD2 cannot be checked, as there is no DNA. There are 16 residues in the CDR3. Germline V CDR1 and CDR2: ENHRY, SYGVKD. The CDR3 loop reads CAISESLAGGTDTQYF.